Each of the 27 T cell receptor beta chains below was sequenced from the same sample in a study of blood T cell repertoires in COVID-19. Profiled with immunoSEQ multiplex PCR; TCRdb holds only in-frame clones, not every one. The sample lists about 310,000 clones, 80% to 90% seen once, with 1% in the top ten. Input material: peripheral blood. The source of these receptors is a man between 45 and 60 years old with active or convalescent COVID-19.

This clone was seen a handful of times. The V and J genes are TRBV7-9 and TRBJ2-7; 7 nucleotides align to TRBD1. Germline CDR1 SEHNR, CDR2 FQNEAQ (reference sequence). The V segment lost 5 bases and the J segment 7 bases; nucleotides outside the gene matches: 11. CDR3 length equals 14 residues. The CDR3 sequence: CASSQDWTGPEQYF. CDR3 nucleotides: TGTGCCAGCAGCCAGGATTGGACAGGACCGGAGCAGTACTTC.

In its sample, this clone was seen a few times. The chain is built from TRBV10-2 and TRBJ1-4, with a weak D call TRBD1 (6 bases). The CDR3 contains 12 residues. Trimming took 6 bases from V and 8 from J, leaving 10 bases between them. The V gene's germline CDR1 is WSHSY and CDR2 SAAADI. The DNA for the CDR3 is TGCGCCAGCAGCAGGGGTGGGGAAAAACTGTTTTTT. This encodes CASSRGGEKLFF.

The V gene is TRBV6-2 or TRBV6-3, the J gene TRBJ1-3; D may be TRBD1 (5 bases). Germline V gene sequence: CDR1 MNHEY, CDR2 SVGEGT. The CDR3 loop spans 15 amino acids. The V end was cut by 2 bases, the J end by 0 bases, with 8 bases between. As DNA, the CDR3 is TGTGCCAGCAGTTACGGACAACCCTCTGGAAACACCATATATTTT. Its translation is CASSYGQPSGNTIYF.

The chain links TRBV9 to TRBJ2-1, with 7 bases fitting TRBD2. V lost 4 bases and J lost 8; bases outside the gene matches: 12. There are 15 residues in the CDR3. Germline V CDR1 and CDR2: SGDLS, YYNGEE. CDR3 sequence reads: CASSRWTRASDEQFF. CDR3 in DNA: TGTGCCAGCAGCCGCTGGACTAGGGCTTCTGATGAGCAGTTCTTC.

The chain is built from TRBV9 and TRBJ1-4; 7 nucleotides match TRBD1. Germline V gene data show CDR1 as SGDLS and CDR2 as YYNGEE. The CDR3 is 16 residues long. J lost 7 bases, V lost 4 bases, and 13 bases had no gene match. CDR3 sequence: CASSTQRGRDPEKLFF. CDR3 nucleotides: TGTGCCAGCAGCACCCAAAGGGGGCGGGATCCTGAAAAACTGTTTTTT.

The rearrangement links TRBV6-1 to TRBJ1-1; no reliable D call. This CDR3 is 13 amino acids long. CDR1 and CDR2 (germline): MNHNS, SASEGT. Trimming removed 0 bases from V and 10 bases from J, with 12 bases in between. CDR3 coding DNA: TGTGCCAGCAGTGAAGCGGCGCACCGGGGAGCTTTCTTT. Amino acids: CASSEAAHRGAFF.

V is TRBV28 and J is TRBJ1-5; 8 bases fit TRBD1. This CDR3 has 15 amino acids. With V trimmed by 5 bases and J by 0 bases, 3 bases remained unmatched. The V gene's germline CDR1 is MDHEN and CDR2 SYDVKM. Here the CDR3 reads CASSHRGNSNQPQHF. The CDR3 DNA follows: TGTGCCAGCAGTCACAGGGGGAATAGCAATCAGCCCCAGCATTTT.

This clone was seen just once. The rearrangement links TRBV28 to TRBJ2-7, with 8 bases that match TRBD1. V dropped 8 bases and J dropped 6; count of bases not matched to a gene: 12. CDR1 and CDR2 from the germline V gene are MDHEN and SYDVKM. This CDR3 is built from 14 residues. This CDR3 is CASPKDRDGGEQYF. CDR3 in DNA: TGTGCCAGCCCTAAGGACAGGGATGGAGGCGAGCAGTACTTC.

The genes are TRBV7-2 and TRBJ1-4, with D hard to call. The V gene's germline CDR1 is SGHTA and CDR2 FQGNSA. The CDR3 runs 18 residues. V shed 4 bases and J shed 3 bases, with 21 bases lying between them. This CDR3 is CASSSQVVGSGSNEKLFF. The CDR3 DNA sequence: TGTGCCAGCAGCTCCCAGGTGGTGGGGAGTGGTTCTAATGAAAAACTGTTTTTT. Combining the CDR3 with reference TRBV7-2 and TRBJ1-4 gives the whole variable domain GAGVSQSPSNKVTEKGKDVELRCDPISGHTALYWYRQSLGQGLEFLIYFQGNSAPDKSGLPSDRFSAERTGGSVSTLTIQRTQQEDSAVYLCASSSQVVGSGSNEKLFFGSGTQLSVL.

The chain is built from TRBV11-2 and TRBJ2-7, with a weak D call TRBD1 (5 bases). CDR1 and CDR2 from the germline V gene are SGHAT and FQNNGV. The CDR3 extends over 14 amino acids. V was clipped by 5 bases and J by 0 bases, with 11 bases between them. This chain's CDR3 is CASSTQTDSYEQYF. As DNA, the CDR3 is TGTGCCAGCAGCACCCAGACAGACTCCTACGAGCAGTACTTC.

The rearrangement links TRBV4-3 to TRBJ1-1; the match to TRBD1 covers 9 bases. Trimming took 0 bases from V and 6 from J; bases not matched to a gene: 14. The CDR3 consists of 18 residues. Germline values: CDR1 LGHNA, CDR2 YSLEER. In DNA, the CDR3 is TGCGCCAGCAGCCAAGAAGGTTACCGGGACAGGGAGGGCCCTGAAGCTTTCTTT. Translated: CASSQEGYRDREGPEAFF.

This chain joins TRBV6-1 and TRBJ2-1; D not resolved. Germline V gene lookup returns CDR1 MNHNS and CDR2 SASEGT. This CDR3 has 15 amino acids. Trimming removed 1 base at V and 0 bases at J, with 7 bases between. CDR3: CASSEGLSSYNEQFF. The DNA of the CDR3 is TGTGCCAGCAGTGAAGGCTTGAGCTCCTACAATGAGCAGTTCTTC.

Of note for this clone: This CDR3 is also generated by other DNA sequences in the sample. This chain connects TRBV28 to TRBJ1-2; 7 bases are shared with TRBD1. The CDR3 sequence is 12 residues long. Germline CDR1 and CDR2: MDHEN and SYDVKM. V lost 5 bases and J lost 5; bases outside the gene matches: 2. The CDR3 DNA sequence: TGTGCCAGCAGTCTGACAGGGTATGGCTACACCTTC. It codes for CASSLTGYGYTF.

The chain joins TRBV5-1 to TRBJ2-3, with TRBD1 identical over 11 bases. The CDR3 runs 15 residues. V dropped 6 bases and J dropped 0; count of bases not matched to a gene: 3. CDR1 is SGHRS and CDR2 is YFSETQ in the germline V gene. Here the CDR3 reads CASTGQGASTDTQYF. CDR3 bases: TGCGCCAGCACCGGACAGGGGGCGAGCACAGATACGCAGTATTTT. Combining the CDR3 with reference TRBV5-1 and TRBJ2-3 gives the whole variable domain KAGVTQTPRYLIKTRGQQVTLSCSPISGHRSVSWYQQTPGQGLQFLFEYFSETQRNKGNFPGRFSGRQFSNSRSEMNVSTLELGDSALYLCASTGQGASTDTQYFGPGTRLTVL.

The chain employs TRBV6-1 and TRBJ1-3, with D hard to call. CDR1 and CDR2 (germline): MNHNS, SASEGT. With 3 bases removed from V and 1 base from J, the gap between germline ends came to 7 bases. The CDR3 is 14 residues long. For the CDR3, the DNA is TGTGCCAGCAGTGATGTGTCGTCTGGAAACACCATATATTTT. As protein: CASSDVSSGNTIYF.

The chain combines TRBV3-1 (or the pseudogene TRBV3-2) with TRBJ1-5; TRBD1 agrees at 10 bases. The V and J ends lost 3 bases and 7 bases, in that order; junction bases with no gene match: 6. CDR3 length: 15 amino acids. Germline V gene sequence: CDR1 LGHDT, CDR2 YNNKEL (reference sequence). CDR3 nucleotide sequence: TGTGCCAGCAGCCAGGGACAGGGGTATAAGCAGCCCCAGCATTTT. It is translated as CASSQGQGYKQPQHF.

The chain links TRBV3-1 (or the pseudogene TRBV3-2) to TRBJ2-3, with 13 bases that match TRBD2. V shed 2 bases, J shed 11 bases, and the junction held 4 bases outside the gene matches. The CDR3 length is 14 residues. Germline V gives CDR1 LGHDT, CDR2 YNNKEL (reference sequence). The CDR3 spells CASSQRTSGSEQYF. The CDR3 nucleotides are TGTGCCAGCAGCCAAAGGACTAGCGGGAGTGAGCAGTATTTT.

V is TRBV7-2 and J is TRBJ2-3, with 7 bases fitting TRBD2. V was clipped by 5 bases and J by 1 base; unmatched bases: 6. Germline V lookup: CDR1 SGHTA, CDR2 FQGNSA. This CDR3 region has 15 residues. The CDR3 coding sequence is TGTGCCAGCAGCCCCCCTGGGGGGGGCACAGATACGCAGTATTTT. Protein sequence: CASSPPGGGTDTQYF.

This clone came up a few times. The gene calls are TRBV6-1 and TRBJ1-2; D is uncertain. This CDR3 contains 17 residues. Germline V gene lookup returns CDR1 MNHNS and CDR2 SASEGT. V shed 3 bases and J shed 4 bases, with 21 bases lying between them. CDR3 protein: CASSDYPNAYSRYGYTF. The CDR3 nucleotides read TGTGCCAGCAGTGATTACCCCAACGCTTACTCTCGCTATGGCTACACCTTC.

The V gene is TRBV18, the J gene TRBJ2-7, with no clear D. The V end was cut by 3 bases, the J end by 4 bases, with 16 bases between. Per germline, CDR1 KGHSH and CDR2 LQKENI. The CDR3 has 15 residues. CDR3 bases: TGTGCCAGCTCACCGTTGGCCGATCCGAAGTACGAGCAGTACTTC. This gives the protein CASSPLADPKYEQYF.

This chain joins TRBV9 and TRBJ1-2; 7 bases align to TRBD1. The CDR3 sequence is 13 residues long. The V segment lost 3 bases and the J segment 1 base; nucleotides outside the gene matches: 0. The germline CDR1 and CDR2 sequences are SGDLS and YYNGEE. For the CDR3, the DNA is TGTGCCAGCAGCGCAGGGGGTAACTATGGCTACACCTTC. Protein sequence: CASSAGGNYGYTF.

The gene calls are TRBV28 and TRBJ2-1, with TRBD2 matching over 12 bases. In germline, CDR1 is MDHEN, CDR2 SYDVKM. This CDR3 has 15 amino acids. The junction had 4 bases not matched to a gene; V was cut back by 3 bases and J by 7 bases. The CDR3: CASSLTSGSFNEQFF. The DNA for the CDR3 is TGTGCCAGCAGTTTGACTAGCGGGAGTTTTAATGAGCAGTTCTTC.

This sequence joins TRBV9 and TRBJ2-1; unclear D gene. V was cut by 0 bases and J by 9 bases, with 19 bases left in between. Germline CDR1 and CDR2: SGDLS and YYNGEE. The CDR3 runs to 16 residues. The CDR3 coding sequence is TGTGCCAGCAGCGTAGGTAGTATGGGCTTCTCAGTTGAGCAGTTCTTC. It yields the protein CASSVGSMGFSVEQFF. Filled out from reference TRBV9 and TRBJ2-1, the complete variable domain reads DSGVTQTPKHLITATGQRVTLRCSPRSGDLSVYWYQQSLDQGLQFLIQYYNGEERAKGNILERFSAQQFPDLHSELNLSSLELGDSALYFCASSVGSMGFSVEQFFGPGTRLTVL.

The rearrangement links TRBV7-9 to TRBJ1-2; maybe TRBD1 (6 bases). This CDR3 spans 14 amino acids. Trimming removed 8 bases at V and 0 bases at J, with 13 bases between. Germline V gene sequence: CDR1 SEHNR, CDR2 FQNEAQ (reference sequence). CDR3 residues: CASAAGTTNYGYTF. In DNA, the CDR3 is TGTGCCAGCGCCGCCGGGACAACTAACTATGGCTACACCTTC.

V gene TRBV30 combines with J gene TRBJ2-3; 8 bases are shared with TRBD1. The CDR3 is made up of 14 amino acids. V lost 4 bases, J lost 2 bases, and 5 bases stayed unmatched. Germline loops: CDR1 GTSNPN, CDR2 SVGIG (reference sequence). In DNA form, the CDR3 reads TGTGCCTGGAACTGGGGACAGGCCACAGATACGCAGTATTTT. Translation gives CAWNWGQATDTQYF.

The DNA of the CDR3 is TGTGCCTGGCGACTTCAGGGGCAGGGCGAGCAGTACTTC. This gives the protein CAWRLQGQGEQYF. The J gene is TRBJ2-7, the V gene TRBV30, with D tentatively TRBD1 (6 bases). Deletions cut 5 bases from V and 6 bases from J, with 17 bases between. Per the germline V gene, CDR1 is GTSNPN and CDR2 is SVGIG (reference sequence). The CDR3 is made up of 13 amino acids.

This clone appeared once. The chain uses TRBV21-1 and TRBJ2-5; TRBD2, the table's D call, was not compared with the DNA. TRBV21-1 is shown as a pseudogene. The CDR3 spans 16 residues. DNA of the CDR3: TGTGCCAGCAGCAAACGACTAGCGGGGGCCCAAGAGACCCAGTACTTC. It codes for CASSKRLAGAQETQYF.